The rows below give T cell receptor beta chains drawn from one sample of a study of circulating and synovial CD4+ cells in juvenile arthritis. Using immunoSEQ multiplex PCR, the repertoire was profiled, and TCRdb retains in-frame clones only, with some absent. The sample holds around 17,000 clones, 91% seen once. Sample: CD4+ T cells from blood. The receptors were sampled from a human donor with juvenile idiopathic arthritis. CDR3s include the opening cysteine and the closing phenylalanine or tryptophan. A D gene is named only where the DNA matches it firmly. Clone size, where shown, is once, few, many, or a class for clones that have expanded.

TRBJ2-6 NA TRBV5-1 NA CASSLQTGSGANVLTF TGCGCCAGCAGCCTTCAAACGGGGTCTGGGGCCAACGTCCTGACTTTC
TRBJ2-3 NA TRBV5-6 TRBD2 CASSLLRAGGTDTQYF TGTGCCAGCAGCTTGTTGAGAGCGGGAGGTACAGATACGCAGTATTTT
TRBJ2-7 once TRBV7-9 TRBD1 CASSPSGQGTYEQYF TGTGCCAGCAGCCCATCGGGACAGGGTACCTACGAGCAGTACTTC
TRBJ2-1 NA TRBV30 NA CAWFRYNEQFF TGTGCCTGGTTCAGGTACAATGAGCAGTTCTTC
TRBJ2-7 NA TRBV7-8 NA CASSLRQFLYEQYF TGTGCCAGCAGCTTACGACAGTTTCTCTACGAGCAGTACTTC
TRBJ1-5 NA TRBV29-1 NA CSVGEGGIGQPQHF TGCAGCGTTGGGGAGGGGGGGATCGGACAGCCCCAGCATTTT
TRBJ1-1 NA TRBV29-1 TRBD1 CSALGQLNTEAFF TGCAGCGCACTGGGACAGTTGAACACTGAAGCTTTCTTT
TRBJ1-1 NA TRBV29-1 NA CSGEISRDTEAFF TGCAGCGGAGAAATTAGCAGGGATACTGAAGCTTTCTTT
TRBJ1-2 once TRBV27 NA CASSPPGGHGYTF TGTGCCAGCAGTCCGCCGGGAGGGCATGGCTACACCTTC
TRBJ2-5 NA TRBV30 NA CAWMRGETQYF TGTGCCTGGATGAGAGGGGAGACCCAGTACTTC
TRBJ2-5 NA TRBV7-2 TRBD2 CASSLDASGGAETQYF TGTGCCAGCAGCTTAGATGCTAGCGGGGGGGCGGAGACCCAGTACTTC
TRBJ1-1 NA TRBV18 NA CASSPRAPNTEAFF TGTGCCAGCTCACCGAGGGCGCCGAACACTGAAGCTTTCTTT
TRBJ1-2 NA TRBV11-2 NA CASSSSVWGEGYGYTF TGTGCCAGCAGCTCATCGGTCTGGGGGGAAGGCTATGGCTACACCTTC
TRBJ1-3 once TRBV2 TRBD1 CASSGSGGGGNTIYF TGTGCCAGCAGTGGCTCAGGGGGCGGTGGAAACACCATATATTTT
TRBJ2-5 NA TRBV2 TRBD1 CASRGGTGGETQYF TGTGCCAGCAGGGGGGGGACAGGGGGGGAGACCCAGTACTTC
TRBJ2-7 NA TRBV6-5 TRBD2 CASSYVAGTYYEQYF TGTGCCAGCAGTTACGTAGCGGGGACCTACTACGAGCAGTACTTC